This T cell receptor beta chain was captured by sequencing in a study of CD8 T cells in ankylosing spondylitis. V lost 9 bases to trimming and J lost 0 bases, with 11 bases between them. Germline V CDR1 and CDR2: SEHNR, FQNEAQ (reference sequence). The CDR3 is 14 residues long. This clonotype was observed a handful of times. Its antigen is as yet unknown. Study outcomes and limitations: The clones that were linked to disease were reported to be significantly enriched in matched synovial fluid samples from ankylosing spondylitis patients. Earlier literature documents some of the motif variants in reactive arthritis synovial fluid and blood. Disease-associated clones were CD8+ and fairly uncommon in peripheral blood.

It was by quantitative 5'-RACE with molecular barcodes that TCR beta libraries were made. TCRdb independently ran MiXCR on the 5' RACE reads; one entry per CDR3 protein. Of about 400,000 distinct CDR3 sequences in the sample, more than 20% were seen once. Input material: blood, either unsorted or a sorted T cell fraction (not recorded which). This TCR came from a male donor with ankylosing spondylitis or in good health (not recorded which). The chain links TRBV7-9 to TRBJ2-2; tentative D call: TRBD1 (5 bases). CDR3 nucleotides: TGTGCCAGTGGTGGGGCACCGAACACCGGGGAGCTGTTTTTT. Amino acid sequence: CASGGAPNTGELFF.